The 18 T cell receptor beta chains below come from one sample, sequenced in a study of PD-1 blockade in classical Hodgkin lymphoma. Time point here: cycle 4 day 1 (C4D1), after more than five weeks of nivolumab. Autologous stem cell transplantation was followed by relapse in every patient, and brentuximab vedotin exposure varied. Repertoires were generated with immunoSEQ multiplex PCR, while TCRdb's copy carries only in-frame clones and drops some. The sample holds over 80,000 clones, about three quarters seen once. Sequenced here: peripheral blood mononuclear cells (PBMCs), sampled before the fourth cycle of nivolumab. These receptors all stem from a human donor with classical Hodgkin lymphoma.

The chain employs TRBV6-5 and TRBJ2-3, with 13 bases that match TRBD2. Unmatched junction bases numbered 3, after V lost 4 bases and J lost 8 bases. The CDR3 totals 14 residues. CDR1 is MNHEY, CDR2 SVGAGI, per germline. CDR3 region: CASSSGLAGVTQYF. The DNA of the CDR3 is TGTGCCAGCAGTTCTGGACTAGCGGGGGTTACGCAGTATTTT.

J is TRBJ1-2 and V is TRBV6-5, with 7 bases lining up with TRBD1. V gave up 5 bases and J gave up 5 bases; unmatched junction bases: 5. This CDR3 contains 13 residues. The germline gives CDR1 MNHEY, CDR2 SVGAGI. The CDR3 DNA follows: TGTGCCAGCAGTAGAGGGACAGTTTATGGCTACACCTTC. It encodes CASSRGTVYGYTF.

The J gene is TRBJ2-7, the V gene TRBV29-1, with D tentatively TRBD2 (5 bases). Germline assignment: CDR1 SQVTM and CDR2 ANQGSEA. The CDR3 extends over 13 amino acids. Trimming shortened V by 1 base and J by 3 bases, and 10 bases separated the two germline ends. The CDR3 reads CSVEGGPGYEQYF. In DNA, the CDR3 is TGCAGCGTTGAAGGAGGGCCGGGCTACGAGCAGTACTTC.

A few counts support this clone. One junction end disagrees with the germline gene, perhaps due to a read error. This CDR3 is CASSPLGVAGELFF. CDR3 bases: TGTGCCAGTTCACCCTTAGGGGTCGCCGGGGAGCTGTTTTTT. The rearrangement uses TRBV18 and TRBJ2-2, with a weak D call TRBD1 (5 bases). This CDR3 comprises 14 residues. Germline V gene data show CDR1 as KGHSH and CDR2 as LQKENI.

This chain uses TRBV11-2 with TRBJ2-6, with unresolved D. The CDR3 is 17 amino acids. CDR1 and CDR2 (germline): SGHAT, FQNNGV. V was clipped by 5 bases and J by 0 bases, with 14 bases between them. The CDR3 region has the DNA TGTGCCAGCAGCCCCTCACTCCCCCGCTCTGGGGCCAACGTCCTGACTTTC. Translated: CASSPSLPRSGANVLTF.

The chain combines TRBV13 with TRBJ2-7; 8 positions agree with TRBD1. Germline V gene lookup returns CDR1 PRHDT and CDR2 FYEKMQ (reference sequence). The V segment lost 3 bases and the J segment 5 bases; nucleotides outside the gene matches: 9. The CDR3 length is 15 residues. The CDR3: CASSLLGQVRDEQYF. The CDR3 region has the DNA TGTGCCAGCAGCTTGCTGGGACAGGTCCGGGACGAGCAGTACTTC.

The chain has TRBV5-1 and TRBJ2-2; the D is unclear. The CDR3 consists of 14 residues. In germline, CDR1 is SGHRS, CDR2 YFSETQ. V shed 0 bases and J shed 3 bases, with 6 bases lying between them. For the CDR3, the DNA is TGCGCCAGCAGCTTGGGGGGTCACACCGGGGAGCTGTTTTTT. Translated: CASSLGGHTGELFF.

The table lists this clone with a count of one. The rearrangement joins TRBV10-3 to TRBJ2-7; no clear D gene. Germline lookup yields CDR1 ENHRY and CDR2 SYGVKD. V was trimmed by 4 bases and J by 4 bases, leaving 5 bases between them. The CDR3 is made up of 11 amino acids. The CDR3, as DNA: TGTGCCATCAGTGTTCTATACGAGCAGTACTTC. Translated, it gives CAISVLYEQYF.

This sequence joins TRBV5-4 and TRBJ2-7, with TRBD2 as a possible D gene (6 bases). This CDR3 contains 17 residues. The V gene's germline CDR1 is SGHNT and CDR2 YYREEE (reference sequence). V was trimmed by 4 bases and J by 7 bases, leaving 27 bases between them. Here the CDR3 DNA reads TGTGCCAGCAGCGACCGGAGAGAGGCAAATATAGGAGGGGAGCAGTACTTC. Translated: CASSDRREANIGGEQYF.

The chain employs TRBV7-2 and TRBJ1-1; no reliable D call. The CDR3 contains 14 residues. The V end was cut by 5 bases, the J end by 0 bases, with 10 bases between. Looked up from germline, CDR1 is SGHTA and CDR2 is FQGNSA. The CDR3 DNA follows: TGTGCCAGCAGCCCCTTTCCCGTGAACACTGAAGCTTTCTTT. This codes for CASSPFPVNTEAFF.

There are a few counts of this clone. The chain uses TRBV6-5 and TRBJ2-3, with TRBD2 matching over 12 bases. The CDR3 has 14 residues. Germline V CDR1 and CDR2: MNHEY, SVGAGI. V lost 6 bases to trimming and J lost 4 bases; unmatched junction nucleotides: 2. CDR3 sequence: CASRPSGGADTQYF. The CDR3, as DNA: TGTGCCAGCAGACCTAGCGGGGGGGCAGATACGCAGTATTTT.

This clone was detected only once. The rearrangement links TRBV6-1 to TRBJ2-6, with a tentative D call TRBD2 (5 bases). Germline-derived CDR1 and CDR2 are MNHNS and SASEGT. CDR3 size: 14 residues. V lost 7 bases and J 2 bases, leaving 9 bases between the germline ends. The CDR3 region has the DNA TGTGCCAGCACGAGGGAGCCTGGGGCCAACGTCCTGACTTTC. Its protein product is CASTREPGANVLTF.

The chain has TRBV2 and TRBJ2-7; D call uncertain. This CDR3 has 14 amino acids. Germline loops: CDR1 SNHLY, CDR2 FYNNEI. V lost 1 base and J lost 3, with 10 bases in between. DNA for the CDR3: TGTGCCAGCAGTGAAGGGGTAGGGAACTACGAGCAGTACTTC. Its protein product is CASSEGVGNYEQYF.

The chain uses TRBV7-8 and TRBJ1-1; D is undetermined. CDR1 is SGHVS, CDR2 FQNEAQ, per germline. This CDR3 has 15 amino acids. Trimming took 5 bases from V and 0 from J, leaving 13 bases between them. The CDR3 DNA is TGTGCCAGCAGCCCCCTTGTCGGGTTGAACACTGAAGCTTTCTTT. Amino acid sequence: CASSPLVGLNTEAFF.

This clone was seen a few times. The chain recombines TRBV28 with TRBJ2-3; 9 positions match TRBD2. This CDR3 is built from 14 residues. CDR1 is MDHEN, CDR2 SYDVKM, per germline. V gave up 2 bases and J gave up 8 bases; unmatched junction bases: 5. The CDR3 sequence: CASSLTAGGGTQYF. CDR3 nucleotides: TGTGCCAGCAGTTTAACGGCGGGAGGGGGTACGCAGTATTTT.

The CDR3 region is CASSLVPRTGVGGQYF. As DNA, the CDR3 is TGTGCCAGCAGCTTAGTCCCCCGGACAGGGGTTGGGGGCCAGTACTTC. The V and J genes are TRBV7-9 and TRBJ2-5; 9 bases align to TRBD1. There are 16 residues in the CDR3. With V trimmed by 1 base and J by 10 bases, 13 bases remained unmatched. Looked up from germline, CDR1 is SEHNR and CDR2 is FQNEAQ (reference sequence).

The chain employs TRBV25-1 and TRBJ2-1; 10 nucleotides align to TRBD2. Germline lookup yields CDR1 MGHDK and CDR2 SYGVNS. V lost 4 bases, J lost 8 bases, and 11 bases stayed unmatched. The CDR3 has 16 amino acids. Here the CDR3 DNA reads TGTGCCAGCAGTGGAGGACTAGCGGCTTTTGGGGATGAGCAGTTCTTC. Amino acid sequence: CASSGGLAAFGDEQFF.

The chain uses TRBV9 and TRBJ2-7; the match to TRBD1 covers 9 bases. Germline V CDR1 and CDR2: SGDLS, YYNGEE. V dropped 0 bases and J dropped 3; count of bases not matched to a gene: 4. The CDR3 is made up of 15 amino acids. The CDR3 nucleotides read TGTGCCAGCAGCGTAGACGGGACAGGGTTCTACGAGCAGTACTTC. Translation gives CASSVDGTGFYEQYF.